The next 31 T cell receptor beta chains were all read from a single sample in a study of T cells in Graves' hyperthyroidism and ophthalmopathy. Amplification targeted TCR beta CDR3 regions from RNA transcripts. Carried out on the TCR CDR3, a first-round RT-PCR used the HTBI primer set. TCRdb itself ran the multiplex PCR reads through MiXCR, one entry per CDR3 protein. This sample carries some 440,000 distinct CDR3 sequences, approximately 14% of them seen once, and the ten largest clones take over 12%. Material for sequencing was blood. The receptors stem from a woman in her late teens or twenties with Graves' hyperthyroidism.

This clonotype was picked up many times. This chain connects TRBV2 to TRBJ2-1, with D tentatively TRBD1 (6 bases). The CDR3 covers 16 residues. V dropped 2 bases and J dropped 0 bases, with 11 bases sitting between them. The germline V gene encodes CDR1 SNHLY and CDR2 FYNNEI. Written as DNA, the CDR3 is TGTGCCAGCAGTGAATGGGCAGGGGACTCCTACAATGAGCAGTTCTTC. Its protein is CASSEWAGDSYNEQFF. The full variable domain, with the rest looked up from reference TRBV2 and TRBJ2-1, is EPEVTQTPSHQVTQMGQEVILRCVPISNHLYFYWYRQILGQKVEFLVSFYNNEISEKSEIFDDQFSVERPDGSNFTLKIRSTKLEDSAMYFCASSEWAGDSYNEQFFGPGTRLTVL.

Only one count was recorded for this clonotype. V is TRBV24-1 and J is TRBJ2-1, with 11 bases identical to TRBD2. Looked up from germline, CDR1 is KGHDR and CDR2 is SFDVKD. V lost 4 bases to trimming and J lost 1 base; unmatched junction nucleotides: 2. This CDR3 region has 16 residues. The CDR3 here is CATSDRLAGSYNEQFF. DNA for the CDR3: TGTGCCACCAGTGACCGACTAGCGGGGTCCTACAATGAGCAGTTCTTC.

There are many counts of this clonotype. The V call is TRBV3-1, the J call TRBJ1-3; weak D call: TRBD1 (5 bases). CDR1 is LGHDT and CDR2 is YNNKEL in the germline V gene (reference sequence). This CDR3 is 14 amino acids long. Trimming shortened V by 0 bases and J by 7 bases, and 10 bases separated the two germline ends. This CDR3 is CASSQDSGGNTIYF. The CDR3 DNA reads TGTGCCAGCAGCCAAGATTCGGGGGGGAACACCATATATTTT.

This chain links TRBV7-6 with TRBJ1-1; no reliable D call. Germline V gene data show CDR1 as SGHVS and CDR2 as FNYEAQ. This CDR3 is 14 amino acids long. V shed 1 base and J shed 4 bases, with 10 bases lying between them. As DNA, the CDR3 is TGTGCCAGCAGCTTAGACCCAGGTAGCACTGAAGCTTTCTTT. This translates into CASSLDPGSTEAFF.

This clonotype was seen repeatedly, ten times or more. The chain employs TRBV13 and TRBJ2-3; 8 bases agree with TRBD2. Germline V gives CDR1 PRHDT, CDR2 FYEKMQ (reference sequence). The CDR3 contains 17 residues. With V trimmed by 3 bases and J by 3 bases, 11 bases remained unmatched. The CDR3 loop reads CASSFVTSGGSTDTQYF. CDR3 nucleotide sequence: TGTGCCAGCAGCTTCGTAACTAGCGGAGGAAGTACAGATACGCAGTATTTT.

The chain carries TRBV7-3 and TRBJ2-2; no definite D call. Germline CDR1 and CDR2: SGHTA and FQGTGA. The CDR3 runs 15 residues. V was pared by 0 bases and J by 1 base, with 6 bases between. In DNA form, the CDR3 reads TGTGCCAGCAGCTTAACTGGGCAGAACACCGGGGAGCTGTTTTTT. It translates to CASSLTGQNTGELFF.

This clonotype was observed a handful of times. The J gene is TRBJ1-2, the V gene TRBV6-1; D gene unclear. The V and J ends lost 2 bases and 7 bases respectively, with 8 bases between them. CDR1 MNHNS and CDR2 SASEGT come from the germline V gene. The CDR3 is made up of 12 amino acids. CDR3 residues: CASSENGVGYTF. In DNA, the CDR3 is TGTGCCAGCAGTGAAAACGGGGTTGGCTACACCTTC.

The chain uses TRBV6-1 and TRBJ2-1, with 8 bases aligning to TRBD1. The V segment lost 4 bases and the J segment 3 bases; nucleotides outside the gene matches: 5. The CDR3 consists of 15 residues. Germline V CDR1 and CDR2: MNHNS, SASEGT. CDR3 region: CASSAGQGGYNEQFF. CDR3 DNA sequence: TGTGCCAGCAGTGCCGGACAGGGAGGCTACAATGAGCAGTTCTTC.

This clonotype was seen a handful of times. The chain couples TRBV18 to TRBJ2-1; 11 bases match TRBD2. Germline CDR1 KGHSH, CDR2 LQKENI. Trimming took 10 bases from V and 4 from J; bases not matched to a gene: 9. The CDR3 covers 15 residues. In DNA form, the CDR3 reads TGTGCCACCGATGAGGGACTAGCGGATTACAATGAGCAGTTCTTC. Its translation is CATDEGLADYNEQFF.

V gene TRBV6-1 combines with J gene TRBJ2-1, with D possibly matching TRBD2 (7 bases). This CDR3 has 14 residues. V was shortened by 6 bases and J by 8 bases, with 17 bases between the two germline ends. The germline V gene has CDR1 MNHNS and CDR2 SASEGT. The CDR3 protein is CASSKGGASDEQFF. CDR3 nucleotides: TGTGCCAGCAGCAAGGGGGGGGCGAGTGATGAGCAGTTCTTC.

Remarks on this clonotype: This may come from a read error, since a much larger clone is one base off. The J gene is TRBJ1-5, the V gene TRBV20-1; no definite D call. Germline CDR1 reads DFQATT; CDR2 reads SNEGSKA (reference sequence). The CDR3 consists of 16 residues. For the CDR3, the DNA is TGCAGTGCTAGAGATCTGACGGCTAATAGCGATCAGCCCCAGCATTTT. As protein: CSARDLTANSDQPQHF.

The CDR3 bases are TGCGCCAGCAGCCAAGCTGAGTCTAGCACAGATACGCAGTATTTT. Its protein is CASSQAESSTDTQYF. The J gene is TRBJ2-3, the V gene TRBV4-1; D remains ambiguous. The germline V and J ends were trimmed by 1 base and 0 bases, with 8 bases remaining between them. Looked up from germline, CDR1 is MGHRA and CDR2 is YSYEKL. The CDR3 sequence is 15 residues long.

This clonotype was seen ten or more times. The chain couples TRBV11-2 to TRBJ2-2; D not certain. The CDR3 loop spans 14 amino acids. The germline V gene has CDR1 SGHAT and CDR2 FQNNGV. Trimming took off 0 bases at V and 4 bases at J, with 6 bases between the two ends. Written as DNA, the CDR3 is TGTGCCAGCAGCTTAGACGTATCCACCGGGGAGCTGTTTTTT. Its protein product is CASSLDVSTGELFF.

Many counts were recorded for this clonotype. The V call is TRBV6-2 or TRBV6-3, the J call TRBJ1-1; D ambiguous. The length of the CDR3 is 15 residues. Germline CDR1 reads MNHEY; CDR2 reads SVGEGT. Trimming stripped 3 bases from V and 1 base from J, with 12 bases between. CDR3 sequence (DNA): TGTGCCAGCAGTTATCCAGATGTAAGGAACACTGAAGCTTTCTTT. Protein product: CASSYPDVRNTEAFF.

This clonotype was counted between two and nine times. The gene calls are TRBV15 and TRBJ2-5; 8 bases fit TRBD1. Germline loops: CDR1 LNHNV, CDR2 YYDKDF (reference sequence). The CDR3 runs to 15 residues. V was clipped by 0 bases and J by 13 bases; unmatched bases: 13. Written as DNA, the CDR3 is TGTGCCACCAGCAGAGATGGCCCGCAGGGGGCAAGGGTGTACTTC. This encodes CATSRDGPQGARVYF.

Notes on this clonotype: A much more abundant neighbour one base away suggests this may be a read error. The chain recombines TRBV7-9 with TRBJ2-1; TRBD1 aligns across 10 bases. This CDR3 has 14 amino acids. The V and J ends lost 5 bases and 5 bases, in that order; junction bases with no gene match: 3. Germline V lookup: CDR1 SEHNR, CDR2 FQNEAQ (reference sequence). CDR3 protein: CASSGTGENNEQFF. The CDR3 bases are TGTGCCAGCAGCGGGACAGGGGAAAACAATGAGCAGTTCTTC.

The chain carries TRBV29-1 and TRBJ2-7, with D maybe TRBD1 (6 bases). The CDR3 is made up of 12 amino acids. The germline CDR1 and CDR2 sequences are SQVTM and ANQGSEA. With 1 base removed from V and 3 bases from J, the gap between germline ends came to 7 bases. DNA for the CDR3: TGCAGCGTTGAAGGGGACAACTACGAGCAGTACTTC. Amino acids: CSVEGDNYEQYF.

There are many counts of this clonotype. The rearrangement links TRBV29-1 to TRBJ2-7; TRBD2 matches 7 bases. V was clipped by 3 bases and J by 2 bases; unmatched bases: 7. Germline V CDR1 and CDR2: SQVTM, ANQGSEA. The CDR3 consists of 14 residues. CDR3: CSVEMTGRPYEQYF. In DNA form, the CDR3 reads TGCAGCGTTGAGATGACCGGGAGGCCCTACGAGCAGTACTTC.

This clonotype came up a few times. The chain uses TRBV18 and TRBJ1-1; TRBD1 agrees at 8 bases. The CDR3 is made up of 14 amino acids. V was clipped by 3 bases and J by 4 bases; unmatched bases: 4. Germline V gives CDR1 KGHSH, CDR2 LQKENI. The CDR3 sequence is CASSPGQELTEAFF. In nucleotides, the CDR3 is TGTGCCAGCTCACCGGGACAGGAGCTCACTGAAGCTTTCTTT.

This clonotype was observed a few times. V is TRBV4-2 and J is TRBJ1-2; possible D gene TRBD1, 6 bases. CDR1 and CDR2 (germline): LGHNA, YNFKEQ. V dropped 1 base and J dropped 4 bases, with 13 bases sitting between them. CDR3 length equals 15 residues. The CDR3 nucleotides read TGTGCCAGCAGCCAAGGCGGACAGACGACCTATGGCTACACCTTC. As protein: CASSQGGQTTYGYTF.

A remark on this clonotype: One junction end disagrees with the germline gene, perhaps due to a read error. The rearrangement links TRBV3-1 to TRBJ2-1; perhaps D is TRBD1 or TRBD2 (5 bases each). Germline CDR1 reads LGHDT; CDR2 reads YNNKEL (reference sequence). This CDR3 comprises 15 residues. The CDR3: CASSRGTTSHNEQFF. As DNA, the CDR3 is TGTGCCAGCAGCCGAGGGACCACCTCCCACAATGAGCAGTTCTTC.

In this sample, this clonotype turned up many times. The chain couples TRBV15 to TRBJ1-2; 7 bases match TRBD1. Germline V lookup: CDR1 LNHNV, CDR2 YYDKDF (reference sequence). J was trimmed by 2 bases and V by 0 bases; bases with no gene match: 9. This CDR3 comprises 17 residues. CDR3 DNA: TGTGCCACCAGCAGAGATTTTAGAACAGGGGAGAACTATGGCTACACCTTC. Translating it yields CATSRDFRTGENYGYTF.

This clonotype was seen many times. The rearrangement links TRBV18 to TRBJ2-7; no firm D call. The CDR3 runs to 11 residues. The germline V gene encodes CDR1 KGHSH and CDR2 LQKENI. V was shortened by 4 bases and J by 3 bases, with 4 bases between the two germline ends. The CDR3 DNA follows: TGTGCCAGCTCACGGGACTACGAGCAGTACTTC. Translating it yields CASSRDYEQYF.

This clonotype occurred a few times. DNA for the CDR3: TGTGCCAGCAGACCGGGACAGGGATGGGAGACCCAGTACTTC. Protein sequence: CASRPGQGWETQYF. The chain joins TRBV6-2 or TRBV6-3 to TRBJ2-5, with 9 bases that match TRBD1. This CDR3 spans 14 amino acids. Trimming at V came to 6 bases and at J to 5 bases, leaving 7 bases not matched to a gene. CDR1 and CDR2 from the germline V gene are MNHEY and SVGEGT.

The table lists this clonotype with many counts. DNA for the CDR3: TGTGCCAGCTCACCACAACAGGGTTGGGAGTCACCCCTCCACTTT. This encodes CASSPQQGWESPLHF. This chain connects TRBV18 to TRBJ1-6; perhaps TRBD1 as D (6 bases). This CDR3 spans 15 amino acids. The germline gives CDR1 KGHSH, CDR2 LQKENI. Trimming removed 1 base at V and 10 bases at J, with 14 bases between.

This clonotype showed up just a few times. The chain couples TRBV10-1 to TRBJ2-7; maybe TRBD2 (5 bases). The CDR3 totals 14 residues. Germline V CDR1 and CDR2: WNHNN, SYGVQD (reference sequence). The ends were cut back, 5 bases at V and 4 bases at J, with 15 bases in the middle. For the CDR3, the DNA is TGCGCCAGCAGTCCCGCCGAGGACTCTTACGAGCAGTACTTC. It translates to CASSPAEDSYEQYF.

Only a few counts were recorded for this clonotype. This chain joins TRBV7-8 and TRBJ2-6; D remains unclear. V lost 5 bases to trimming and J lost 2 bases, with 7 bases between them. The germline CDR1 and CDR2 sequences are SGHVS and FQNEAQ. The CDR3 runs 14 residues. CDR3 protein: CASSMPAGANVLTF. The DNA of the CDR3 is TGTGCCAGCAGCATGCCAGCTGGGGCCAACGTCCTGACTTTC.

This clonotype was found many times. The CDR3, as DNA: TGTGCCAGCAGTGAATTATCAGGAAAGTCTTTAGCTAACTATGGCTACACCTTC. It is translated as CASSELSGKSLANYGYTF. V is TRBV2 and J is TRBJ1-2, with no clear D. The V end lost 2 bases, the J end lost 0 bases, and 19 bases lay between the germline ends. This CDR3 comprises 18 residues. CDR1 is SNHLY, CDR2 FYNNEI, per germline.

This clonotype occurred many times. The chain is built from TRBV20-1 and TRBJ2-1; the match to TRBD2 covers 13 bases. After removal of 0 bases from V and 8 bases from J, the junction contained 10 bases not matched to a gene. This CDR3 contains 17 residues. Germline CDR1 and CDR2: DFQATT and SNEGSKA (reference sequence). This chain's CDR3 is CSARDPLLAGGPYEQFF. Written as DNA, the CDR3 is TGCAGTGCTAGAGACCCCTTACTAGCGGGAGGGCCCTATGAGCAGTTCTTC.

In this sample, this clonotype turned up many times. CDR3 nucleotides: TGTGCCAGCAGTTTCCCTGGAACGAACACTGAAGCTTTCTTT. It is translated as CASSFPGTNTEAFF. The chain employs TRBV28 and TRBJ1-1; D gene unclear. Germline lookup yields CDR1 MDHEN and CDR2 SYDVKM. Trimming left V 3 bases short and J 1 base short, with 9 bases between. CDR3 length equals 14 residues.

This clonotype was found a few times. J is TRBJ2-1 and V is TRBV27, with D possibly TRBD2 on 7 matching bases. The CDR3 runs to 12 residues. V lost 8 bases and J lost 9, with 14 bases in between. The V gene's germline CDR1 is MNHEY and CDR2 SMNVEV (reference sequence). CDR3 amino acids: CASGGGGLEQFF. DNA of the CDR3: TGTGCCAGCGGGGGGGGGGGGCTTGAGCAGTTCTTC.